This T cell receptor (beta chain) was recovered during a study of cytomegalovirus exposure and HLA in healthy donors. Germline V gives CDR1 SEHNR, CDR2 FQNEAQ (reference sequence). This CDR3 comprises 17 residues. Unmatched junction bases numbered 13, after V lost 5 bases and J lost 5 bases. The repertoire was sequenced with immunoSEQ multiplex PCR; TCRdb's copy has only in-frame clones and lacks some. Here the sample spans over 150,000 clones, more than 65% being singletons. The donors were part of the roughly 110-subject validation cohort, which stood apart from the 666-subject first cohort. Worth noting for this clone: Its antigen is still unknown.

General study points: According to the study, about 180 TCR beta chains were cytomegalovirus-associated.

The sequence derives from a woman aged 25 to 39 in good health and CMV-seropositive. V gene TRBV7-9 combines with J gene TRBJ2-3; the match to TRBD2 covers 10 bases. The sequenced material came from PBMCs. The CDR3 DNA reads TGTGCCAGCAGCCAAGGACTGCTAGCGGGAGAGGGAGATACGCAGTATTTT. Translated: CASSQGLLAGEGDTQYF.